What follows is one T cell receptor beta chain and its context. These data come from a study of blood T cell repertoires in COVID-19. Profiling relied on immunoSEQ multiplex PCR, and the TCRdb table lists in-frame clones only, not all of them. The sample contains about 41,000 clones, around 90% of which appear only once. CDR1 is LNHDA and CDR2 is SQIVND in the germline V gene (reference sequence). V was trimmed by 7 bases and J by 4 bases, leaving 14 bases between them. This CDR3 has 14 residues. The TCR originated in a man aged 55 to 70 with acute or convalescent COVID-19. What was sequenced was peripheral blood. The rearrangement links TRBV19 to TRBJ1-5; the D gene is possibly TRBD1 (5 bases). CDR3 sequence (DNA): TGTGCCAGTACTGGGCAGGGTAGTAATCAGCCCCAGCATTTT. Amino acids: CASTGQGSNQPQHF. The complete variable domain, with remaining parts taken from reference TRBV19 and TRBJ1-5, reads DGGITQSPKYLFRKEGQNVTLSCEQNLNHDAMYWYRQDPGQGLRLIYYSQIVNDFQKGDIAEGYSVSREKKESFPLTVTSAQKNPTAFYLCASTGQGSNQPQHFGDGTRLSIL.